Listed below are T cell receptor beta chains from one sample, sequenced in a study of blood T cell repertoires in COVID-19. TCRdb's copy holds only in-frame clones and misses some; the assay was immunoSEQ multiplex PCR. The table has 350,000 to 400,000 clones, around 87% seen once; the top ten hold about 0.89%. The source material was PBMCs or T cells enriched from blood (not recorded which). These receptors all stem from a woman aged 30 to 39 with acute COVID-19. Both conserved end residues are part of each CDR3. Each record gives: clone size, V gene, J gene, D gene, CDR3 DNA, CDR3 protein. A D gene is named only where the DNA matches it firmly. The listing skips clone size in some rows; elsewhere it reads once, few, many or a size class.

>.|TRBV28|TRBJ1-1|TRBD1
TGTGCCAGCAATCGGGACAGGGCTTCTTTCTTT
CASNRDRASFF
>.|TRBV9|TRBJ1-2|.
TGTGCCAGCAGCCCACGGCGGGGGGGCAACTATGGCTACACCTTC
CASSPRRGGNYGYTF
>.|TRBV5-5|TRBJ1-3|.
TGTGCCAGCAGCTTAGACTTGAGAGACTCTGGAAACACCATATATTTT
CASSLDLRDSGNTIYF
>.|TRBV4-1|TRBJ1-1|TRBD1
TGCGCCAGCAGCCACTCGACAGGGGCGACTGAAGCTTTCTTT
CASSHSTGATEAFF
>.|TRBV5-1|TRBJ1-2|TRBD1
TGCGCCAGCAGCTTGGGACAGGGACGTGGCTACACCTTC
CASSLGQGRGYTF
>.|TRBV5-1|TRBJ1-3|.
TGCGCCAGCAGTCTCCGGTCCTCTGGAAACACCATATATTTT
CASSLRSSGNTIYF
>.|TRBV6-1|TRBJ1-3|.
TGTGCCAGCAGTGAAGACCCGGGAACGGCTGGAAACACCATATATTTT
CASSEDPGTAGNTIYF
>.|TRBV7-9|TRBJ1-4|.
TGTGCCAGCAGCGGCCCCCAGGGTTTAGAAAAACTGTTTTTT
CASSGPQGLEKLFF
>.|TRBV19|TRBJ1-5|TRBD1
TGTGCCACCGTGGACAGGGCCATGATGTCCCAGCATTTT
CATVDRAMMSQHF
>once|TRBV7-2|TRBJ2-7|TRBD1
TGTGCCAGCAGCTTAGGGGGACAGAGCTCCTACGAGCAGTACTTC
CASSLGGQSSYEQYF
>.|TRBV7-2|TRBJ1-2|.
TGTGCCAGCAGCTTAATTTACGGGGGTGGCTACACCTTC
CASSLIYGGGYTF
>.|TRBV27|TRBJ2-7|TRBD1
TGTGCCAGCAGTTTATTGATCGGCGACAGGGTATTCGAGCAGTACTTC
CASSLLIGDRVFEQYF
>.|TRBV5-1|TRBJ2-7|TRBD1
TGCGCCAGCAGCTTGCTTTTCCGGACAGGCCGAGCCTACGAGCAGTACTTC
CASSLLFRTGRAYEQYF
>.|TRBV12-5|TRBJ2-7|.
TGTGCTAGTGGTTTGTCTACATTTTCCACGGGAGATGGGCAGTACTTC
CASGLSTFSTGDGQYF
>.|TRBV4-2|TRBJ2-2|TRBD2
TGTGCCAGCAGCCAAGGCGGGGGGGCCTTCGGGGAGCTGTTTTTT
CASSQGGGAFGELFF
>.|TRBV9|TRBJ2-2|TRBD2
TGTGCCAGCAGCGTAGGGCTAGCGGGGGTGAACACCGGGGAGCTGTTTTTT
CASSVGLAGVNTGELFF
>.|TRBV2|TRBJ1-6|.
TGTGCCAGCAGTGAACCGAAGGACCTACAGGCCCTCCACTTT
CASSEPKDLQALHF
>.|TRBV5-1|TRBJ1-2|TRBD1
TGCGCCAGCAGCCTTTCTACCCGGGACAGGGGCGCAGGCTACACCTTC
CASSLSTRDRGAGYTF
>.|TRBV5-5|TRBJ2-5|.
TGTGCCAGCAGCTTGGTTGGCAGGGGCGTCGTTCAAGAGACCCAGTACTTC
CASSLVGRGVVQETQYF
>.|TRBV2|TRBJ2-6|TRBD1
TGTGCCAGCAGGGATTGGACAGGTTCTGGGGCCAACGTCCTGACTTTC
CASRDWTGSGANVLTF
>.|TRBV6-5|TRBJ1-3|TRBD1
TGTGCCAGCGGCCCAGACAGGGTCTCTGGAAACACCATATATTTT
CASGPDRVSGNTIYF
>.|TRBV24-1|TRBJ2-1|TRBD1
TGTGCCACCAGTGACGGACAGGTCTATAGCTCCTACAATGAGCAGTTCTTC
CATSDGQVYSSYNEQFF
>.|TRBV2|TRBJ1-4|.
TGTGCCAGCAGTATGCAGAGGGAACTGTTTTTT
CASSMQRELFF
>.|TRBV19|TRBJ1-1|.
TGTGCCAGTAGTATTATGGGGGGGCGGGTCACTGAAGCTTTCTTT
CASSIMGGRVTEAFF
>.|TRBV6-5|TRBJ1-1|.
TGTGCCAGCAGGTGGACACTGAACACTGAAGCTTTCTTT
CASRWTLNTEAFF
>.|TRBV5-1|TRBJ2-7|TRBD1
TGCGCCAGCAGCTTGAGGACAGGGGATGGTGAGCAGTACTTC
CASSLRTGDGEQYF
>.|TRBV5-5|TRBJ1-1|.
TGTGCCAGCAGCTTGGCAGGGTCTGACACTGAAGCTTTCTTT
CASSLAGSDTEAFF
>.|TRBV3-1/TRBV3-2|TRBJ2-7|.
TGTGCCAGCAGCCAAGATCTAAAGCCCACCTACGAGCAGTACTTC
CASSQDLKPTYEQYF
>many|TRBV6-5|TRBJ2-2|.
TGTGCCAGCAGTTACTCGGGAGCCACCGGGGAGCTGTTTTTT
CASSYSGATGELFF
>.|TRBV7-2|TRBJ1-5|.
TGTGCCAGCAGCTTAGTGGCGGGGGTTGGGAGAAGCAATCAGCCCCAGCATTTT
CASSLVAGVGRSNQPQHF
>.|TRBV2|TRBJ1-5|TRBD1
TGTGCCAGCAGTGGGACAGGGGGCACGGGAGGGCCCCAGCATTTT
CASSGTGGTGGPQHF
>.|TRBV19|TRBJ1-3|.
TGTGCCTCCAGCCAGGGGACCTCTGGAAACACCATATATTTT
CASSQGTSGNTIYF
>.|TRBV30|TRBJ1-1|TRBD1
TGTGCCTGGAGTAGGGGACAGGGAAGCACTGAAGCTTTCTTT
CAWSRGQGSTEAFF
>.|TRBV11-3|TRBJ2-2|TRBD2
TGTGCCAGCAGCTTATCGAGTAGCGGGGGGACCGGGGAGCTGTTTTTT
CASSLSSSGGTGELFF
>.|TRBV2|TRBJ1-6|.
TGTGCCAGCAGTGAATGGGACAAATCAATCTCACCCCTCCACTTT
CASSEWDKSISPLHF
>.|TRBV9|TRBJ1-3|.
TGTGCCAGCAGCGGCGACAGTCTAACTGGAAACACCATATATTTT
CASSGDSLTGNTIYF
>.|TRBV2|TRBJ1-4|.
TGTGCCAGCACGAGTGCTAATGAAAAACTGTTTTTT
CASTSANEKLFF
>.|TRBV18|TRBJ2-1|TRBD1
TGTGCCAGCTCACAACAACAGGGGGATGAGCAGTTCTTC
CASSQQQGDEQFF
>.|TRBV5-1|TRBJ2-7|TRBD1
TGCGCCAGCAGCTCTTCCGGGACAGGGGCCTACGAGCAGTACTTC
CASSSSGTGAYEQYF
>.|TRBV24-1|TRBJ2-7|.
TGTGCCACCAGTGGGGGGGGACACAACCCCTACGAGCAGTACTTC
CATSGGGHNPYEQYF
>.|TRBV9|TRBJ2-3|TRBD2
TGTGCCAGCAGCGTAGTTGGTAGCGGGGGGTTGGCAGATACGCAGTATTTT
CASSVVGSGGLADTQYF
>.|TRBV5-1|TRBJ2-2|TRBD1
TGCGCCAGCAGCCGGGACAGGGGCAGAGGGGAGCTGTTTTTT
CASSRDRGRGELFF
>.|TRBV24-1|TRBJ1-6|TRBD1
TGTGCCACCAGGGGGGACAGGTGGGTTAATTCACCCCTCCACTTT
CATRGDRWVNSPLHF
>.|TRBV6-1|TRBJ1-1|.
TGTGCCAGCAGTGAAGCGTGGGTGGGGCGAGGCACTGAAGCTTTCTTT
CASSEAWVGRGTEAFF
>.|TRBV3-1/TRBV3-2|TRBJ1-6|TRBD1
TGTGCCAGCAGCCAAGCTCAGGGGGATTCACCCCTCCACTTT
CASSQAQGDSPLHF